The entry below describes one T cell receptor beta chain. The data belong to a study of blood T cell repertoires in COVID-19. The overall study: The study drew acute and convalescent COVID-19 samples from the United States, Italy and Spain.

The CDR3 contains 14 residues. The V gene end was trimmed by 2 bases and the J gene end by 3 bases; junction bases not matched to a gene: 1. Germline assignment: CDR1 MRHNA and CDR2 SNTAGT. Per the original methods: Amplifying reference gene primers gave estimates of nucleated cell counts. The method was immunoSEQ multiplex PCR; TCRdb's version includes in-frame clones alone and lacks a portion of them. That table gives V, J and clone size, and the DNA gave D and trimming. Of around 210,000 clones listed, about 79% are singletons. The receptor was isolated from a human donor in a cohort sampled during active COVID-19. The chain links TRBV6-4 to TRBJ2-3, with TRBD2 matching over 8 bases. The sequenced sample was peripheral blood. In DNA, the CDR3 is TGTGCCAGCAGTGACGTAGCGGGAACAGATACGCAGTATTTT. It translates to CASSDVAGTDTQYF.